These 30 T cell receptor beta chains originate from one sample sequenced in a study of blood T cell repertoires in COVID-19. The repertoire was sequenced with immunoSEQ multiplex PCR; TCRdb's copy has only in-frame clones and lacks some. The table shows 300,000 to 400,000 clones, with 70% to 90% occurring only once. The sample was peripheral blood. These receptors were collected from a woman younger than 45 with COVID-19, enrolled during active disease.

V is TRBV4-2 and J is TRBJ2-3; 9 nucleotides agree with TRBD2. Germline V gives CDR1 LGHNA, CDR2 YNFKEQ. The CDR3 runs to 18 residues. Losses at the gene ends were 0 bases for V and 0 bases for J; bases not matched to a gene: 7. DNA of the CDR3: TGTGCCAGCAGCCAAGATGCGGCGGGGGGGCCGAGCACAGATACGCAGTATTTT. Amino acids: CASSQDAAGGPSTDTQYF.

This clone occurred once. This rearrangement joins TRBV12-3 or TRBV12-4 to TRBJ1-5; no clear D gene. This CDR3 spans 12 amino acids. V was trimmed by 5 bases and J by 7 bases, leaving 9 bases between them. Here the CDR3 reads CASSHLGQPQHF. For the CDR3, the DNA is TGTGCCAGCAGTCATCTGGGCCAGCCCCAGCATTTT.

This rearrangement joins TRBV5-1 to TRBJ2-3, with 9 bases aligning to TRBD2. The ends lost 4 bases at V and 0 bases at J; junction bases unmatched: 6. Germline V lookup: CDR1 SGHRS, CDR2 YFSETQ. The CDR3 runs 16 residues. CDR3 sequence: CASSPRAGGSTDTQYF. The CDR3 bases are TGCGCCAGCAGCCCACGGGCGGGGGGGAGCACAGATACGCAGTATTTT.

The rearrangement links TRBV11-2 to TRBJ2-1; TRBD2 matches 8 bases. The germline V gene has CDR1 SGHAT and CDR2 FQNNGV. The CDR3 consists of 15 residues. The V and J ends lost 2 bases and 5 bases, in that order; junction bases with no gene match: 5. DNA for the CDR3: TGTGCCAGCAGCTTAACTAGCGGCACAAACAATGAGCAGTTCTTC. Encoded protein: CASSLTSGTNNEQFF. Full variable domain (rest looked up from reference TRBV11-2 and TRBJ2-1): EAGVAQSPRYKIIEKRQSVAFWCNPISGHATLYWYQQILGQGPKLLIQFQNNGVVDDSQLPKDRFSAERLKGVDSTLKIQPAKLEDSAVYLCASSLTSGTNNEQFFGPGTRLTVL.

The genes are TRBV19 and TRBJ1-5, with a weak D call TRBD1 (5 bases). Germline assignment: CDR1 LNHDA and CDR2 SQIVND (reference sequence). This CDR3 comprises 17 residues. Trimming took 4 bases from V and 0 from J, leaving 16 bases between them. CDR3 sequence reads: CASSKGYTTYSNQPQHF. In DNA form, the CDR3 reads TGTGCCAGTAGTAAGGGGTATACCACTTATAGCAATCAGCCCCAGCATTTT.

The CDR3 DNA sequence: TGTGCCAGTAGTATAACTTTTCGGAGCACGGGAGGTGAGCAGTTCTTC. This encodes CASSITFRSTGGEQFF. The chain joins TRBV19 to TRBJ2-1; 7 bases match TRBD2. Germline lookup yields CDR1 LNHDA and CDR2 SQIVND (reference sequence). The length of the CDR3 is 16 residues. V was pared by 2 bases and J by 9 bases, with 13 bases of the junction left unmatched.

The chain has TRBV4-2 and TRBJ1-2; a possible D gene is TRBD1 (6 bases). The CDR3 is 16 residues long. Germline assignment: CDR1 LGHNA and CDR2 YNFKEQ. Trimming stripped 2 bases from V and 4 bases from J, with 17 bases between. The CDR3 here is CASSQTKGGLGYGYTF. DNA of the CDR3: TGTGCCAGCAGCCAAACGAAGGGGGGGCTCGGCTATGGCTACACCTTC.

This rearrangement joins TRBV28 to TRBJ2-1; the match to TRBD1 covers 10 bases. The CDR3 runs to 15 residues. The ends lost 6 bases at V and 8 bases at J; junction bases unmatched: 10. Per the germline V gene, CDR1 is MDHEN and CDR2 is SYDVKM. In DNA, the CDR3 is TGTGCCAGCAGGCCTCCGGGACAGGGGTCTGATGAGCAGTTCTTC. Amino acid sequence: CASRPPGQGSDEQFF.

The gene calls are TRBV12-3 or TRBV12-4 and TRBJ1-5, with no clear D. The CDR3 extends over 12 amino acids. Trimming stripped 4 bases from V and 6 bases from J, with 7 bases between. The CDR3 bases are TGTGCCAGCAGTTCCTCGGGTCAGCCCCAGCATTTT. This codes for CASSSSGQPQHF.

The V and J genes are TRBV2 and TRBJ2-2; D may be TRBD1 (6 bases). The germline V gene has CDR1 SNHLY and CDR2 FYNNEI. The CDR3 totals 13 residues. V lost 6 bases and J lost 6, with 11 bases in between. In DNA form, the CDR3 reads TGTGCCAGCAGGGTGGACAGCCCCGGGGAGCTGTTTTTT. It codes for CASRVDSPGELFF.

V is TRBV14 and J is TRBJ2-2, with D possibly matching TRBD2 (6 bases). V lost 5 bases to trimming and J lost 5 bases, with 18 bases between them. In germline, CDR1 is SGHDN, CDR2 FVKESK. CDR3 size: 16 residues. CDR3 residues: CASSGDWLEDTGELFF. In nucleotides, the CDR3 is TGTGCCAGCAGCGGGGACTGGTTGGAAGATACCGGGGAGCTGTTTTTT.

The J gene is TRBJ2-5, the V gene TRBV13, with TRBD2 as a possible D gene (6 bases). The V end lost 3 bases, the J end lost 4 bases, and 15 bases lay between the germline ends. Per the germline V gene, CDR1 is PRHDT and CDR2 is FYEKMQ (reference sequence). The CDR3 has 15 residues. The CDR3 loop is CASSFMRWRGETQYF. The CDR3 nucleotides read TGTGCCAGCAGCTTCATGAGATGGAGGGGAGAGACCCAGTACTTC. Filled out from reference TRBV13 and TRBJ2-5, the complete variable domain reads AAGVIQSPRHLIKEKRETATLKCYPIPRHDTVYWYQQGPGQDPQFLISFYEKMQSDKGSIPDRFSAQQFSDYHSELNMSSLELGDSALYFCASSFMRWRGETQYFGPGTRLLVL.

CDR3 DNA: TGTGCCACAGGCCGGCCCACTGAAGCTTTCTTT. It encodes CATGRPTEAFF. J is TRBJ1-1 and V is TRBV12-3 or TRBV12-4, with D unclear. This CDR3 has 11 amino acids. V lost 10 bases and J 4 bases, leaving 10 bases between the germline ends.

The chain is built from TRBV2 and TRBJ2-3; TRBD1 matches 8 bases. The CDR3 spans 14 residues. The germline V gene has CDR1 SNHLY and CDR2 FYNNEI. Trimming took 7 bases from V and 5 from J; bases not matched to a gene: 8. Here the CDR3 reads CASKSGTGIDTQYF. The CDR3 region has the DNA TGTGCCAGCAAATCCGGGACAGGCATAGATACGCAGTATTTT.

This chain uses TRBV7-8 with TRBJ2-1; tentatively, D is TRBD2 (5 bases). V was pared by 4 bases and J by 9 bases, with 22 bases between. The CDR3 loop spans 16 amino acids. Per the germline V gene, CDR1 is SGHVS and CDR2 is FQNEAQ. CDR3 amino acids: CASSSPESAGGSEQFF. CDR3 bases: TGTGCCAGCAGCTCCCCCGAAAGTGCGGGTGGGAGTGAGCAGTTCTTC.

This chain joins TRBV10-3 and TRBJ1-3; D remains ambiguous. Between the trimmed V and J ends, which lost 5 bases and 0 bases, there was a span of 14 bases. The CDR3 has 16 residues. Germline loops: CDR1 ENHRY, CDR2 SYGVKD. CDR3 loop: CAISPREGGSGNTIYF. CDR3 DNA sequence: TGTGCCATCAGTCCGAGGGAGGGCGGCTCTGGAAACACCATATATTTT.

The chain couples TRBV28 to TRBJ2-7; 7 nucleotides align to TRBD2. This CDR3 is built from 14 residues. The germline V gene has CDR1 MDHEN and CDR2 SYDVKM. Germline trimming cut 6 bases from V and 2 bases from J; bases unmatched to any gene: 7. The CDR3, as DNA: TGTGCCAGCAGCCCCACGGGGGGACCCTACGAGCAGTACGTC. This encodes CASSPTGGPYEQYV.

The chain combines TRBV4-3 with TRBJ1-5, with D perhaps TRBD1 (6 bases). The germline V gene encodes CDR1 LGHNA and CDR2 YSLEER. Between the trimmed V and J ends, which lost 0 bases and 1 base, there was a span of 16 bases. CDR3 length equals 18 residues. CDR3 region: CASSQDREGVGSNQPQHF. CDR3 in DNA: TGCGCCAGCAGCCAAGATCGGGAGGGGGTGGGAAGCAATCAGCCCCAGCATTTT.

The chain is built from TRBV4-3 and TRBJ2-1, with 8 nucleotides matching TRBD2. Germline V gene sequence: CDR1 LGHNA, CDR2 YSLEER. V lost 4 bases to trimming and J lost 7 bases; unmatched junction nucleotides: 9. The CDR3 length is 15 residues. CDR3 in DNA: TGCGCCAGCAGCCCCTACGGGGGGGGGTGGAATGAGCAGTTCTTC. Protein: CASSPYGGGWNEQFF.

The count of this clone is one. The chain uses TRBV12-3 or TRBV12-4 and TRBJ1-2; a possible D gene is TRBD1 (5 bases). V shed 10 bases and J shed 7 bases, with 19 bases lying between them. CDR3 length: 13 amino acids. The CDR3 loop is CAIGPESGGGYTF. The CDR3 DNA reads as TGTGCCATCGGCCCCGAAAGCGGGGGTGGCTACACCTTC.

The rearrangement links TRBV29-1 to TRBJ1-4; perhaps TRBD1 as D (5 bases). Trimming left V 4 bases short and J 8 bases short, with 11 bases between. The CDR3 spans 12 residues. Germline V gene sequence: CDR1 SQVTM, CDR2 ANQGSEA. CDR3 region: CSVVRDDEKLFF. The CDR3 coding sequence is TGCAGCGTTGTCAGGGATGACGAAAAACTGTTTTTT.

This clone showed up just a few times. CDR3 region: CASSESQGFTEAFF. CDR3 nucleotide sequence: TGCGCCAGCAGTGAAAGCCAGGGGTTCACTGAAGCTTTCTTT. The V call is TRBV10-2, the J call TRBJ1-1, with D tentatively TRBD1 (6 bases). The CDR3 covers 14 residues. Germline CDR1 is WSHSY and CDR2 is SAAADI. Trimming took off 3 bases at V and 4 bases at J, with 12 bases between the two ends.

The V and J genes are TRBV6-5 and TRBJ1-5; 9 nucleotides line up with TRBD1. Germline lookup yields CDR1 MNHEY and CDR2 SVGAGI. CDR3 length equals 14 residues. The V gene end was trimmed by 9 bases and the J gene end by 7 bases; junction bases not matched to a gene: 10. The CDR3 region is CASVQGARNQPQHF. The CDR3 nucleotides are TGTGCCAGTGTACAGGGGGCGAGGAACCAGCCCCAGCATTTT.

This chain uses TRBV4-2 with TRBJ1-1; TRBD1 aligns across 8 bases. The CDR3 consists of 15 residues. CDR1 and CDR2 from the germline V gene are LGHNA and YNFKEQ. Trimming at V came to 0 bases and at J to 4 bases, leaving 4 bases not matched to a gene. The CDR3, as DNA: TGTGCCAGCAGCCAAGAAGAGGACAGGGTCACTGAAGCTTTCTTT. Encoded protein: CASSQEEDRVTEAFF.

This chain links TRBV20-1 with TRBJ2-7; D possibly corresponds to TRBD1 (6 bases). The CDR3 covers 15 residues. Germline V gene sequence: CDR1 DFQATT, CDR2 SNEGSKA (reference sequence). V was cut by 3 bases and J by 2 bases, with 17 bases left in between. The CDR3 spells CSASRLGTSTYEQYF. The CDR3 DNA follows: TGCAGTGCTAGTAGGTTGGGGACATCCACCTACGAGCAGTACTTC.

The rearrangement joins TRBV18 to TRBJ2-1, with unresolved D. Trimming removed 1 base at V and 9 bases at J, with 10 bases between. Germline V gene sequence: CDR1 KGHSH, CDR2 LQKENI. The CDR3 spans 13 residues. The CDR3: CASSPLLTGEQFF. CDR3 DNA sequence: TGTGCCAGCTCACCACTTCTCACCGGTGAGCAGTTCTTC.

The chain employs TRBV2 and TRBJ1-6; TRBD1 might be the D (5 bases). The germline V gene encodes CDR1 SNHLY and CDR2 FYNNEI. The CDR3 covers 15 residues. V was pared by 7 bases and J by 8 bases, with 18 bases between. The CDR3 DNA follows: TGTGCCAGCACGGACAAGGCTCTAACAGATTCACCCCTCCACTTT. This encodes CASTDKALTDSPLHF.

A single count supports this clone. The chain joins TRBV6-5 to TRBJ2-2, with D hard to call. V was trimmed by 4 bases and J by 4 bases, leaving 10 bases between them. This CDR3 region has 14 residues. Germline V CDR1 and CDR2: MNHEY, SVGAGI. For the CDR3, the DNA is TGTGCCAGCAGTTTCGACAAGAGCACCGGGGAGCTGTTTTTT. This sequence encodes CASSFDKSTGELFF.

CDR3: CASRTPTGDTQYF. CDR3 nucleotide sequence: TGTGCCAGCAGAACCCCTACAGGAGATACGCAGTATTTT. V is TRBV4-2 and J is TRBJ2-3; maybe TRBD1 (5 bases). Per germline, CDR1 LGHNA and CDR2 YNFKEQ. Trimming left V 6 bases short and J 5 bases short, with 12 bases between. The length of the CDR3 is 13 residues.

This sequence joins TRBV6-5 and TRBJ1-1, with D perhaps TRBD1 (5 bases). The CDR3 has 15 residues. Trimming shortened V by 7 bases and J by 0 bases, and 15 bases separated the two germline ends. In germline, CDR1 is MNHEY, CDR2 SVGAGI. The CDR3 loop reads CASTLSRGLNTEAFF. As DNA, the CDR3 is TGTGCCAGCACCCTCTCTAGGGGATTGAACACTGAAGCTTTCTTT.